These 14 T cell receptor beta chains originate from one sample sequenced in a study of blood T cell repertoires in COVID-19. Here immunoSEQ multiplex PCR was the method, and the copy in TCRdb shows in-frame clones only, minus some. The table includes roughly 38,000 clones, around 80% detected once. Sequenced sample: peripheral blood. The source is a man between 40 and 49 years old with active or convalescent COVID-19.

The rearrangement joins TRBV7-8 to TRBJ1-4; D gene ambiguous. V was pared by 1 base and J by 3 bases, with 15 bases between. The CDR3 is made up of 17 amino acids. CDR1 and CDR2 (germline): SGHVS, FQNEAQ. The CDR3 is CASSLEERVWSNEKLFF. CDR3 sequence (DNA): TGTGCCAGCAGCTTAGAGGAGCGGGTTTGGTCTAATGAAAAACTGTTTTTT.

The genes are TRBV19 and TRBJ2-7, with TRBD1 identical over 9 bases. The J segment lost 6 bases and the V segment lost 4 bases, leaving 7 bases of the junction unmatched. Germline loops: CDR1 LNHDA, CDR2 SQIVND (reference sequence). The CDR3 loop spans 14 amino acids. The CDR3 nucleotides read TGTGCCAGTAGTACCGGACAGGGGTTAGGCGAGCAGTACTTC. Protein product: CASSTGQGLGEQYF.

The rearrangement joins TRBV3-1 (or the pseudogene TRBV3-2) to TRBJ1-1; D gene ambiguous. The CDR3 spans 13 residues. CDR1 is LGHDT and CDR2 is YNNKEL in the germline V gene (reference sequence). The V and J ends lost 5 bases and 1 base respectively, with 8 bases between them. The CDR3 DNA is TGTGCCAGCAGCATACCGGGGAACACTGAAGCTTTCTTT. This sequence encodes CASSIPGNTEAFF.

The chain carries TRBV20-1 and TRBJ1-3; 8 bases fit TRBD1. V lost 3 bases to trimming and J lost 5 bases; unmatched junction nucleotides: 3. The CDR3 length is 13 residues. Germline-derived CDR1 and CDR2 are DFQATT and SNEGSKA (reference sequence). In nucleotides, the CDR3 is TGCAGTGCTAGTAGGGACAGGCGAAACACCATATATTTT. Amino acid sequence: CSASRDRRNTIYF.

This clone was counted a few times. The chain employs TRBV7-2 and TRBJ1-2, with D perhaps matching TRBD1 (5 bases). The V gene lost 5 bases and the J gene lost 1 base, with 14 bases spanning the gap. CDR3 length equals 15 residues. Germline V CDR1 and CDR2: SGHTA, FQGNSA. The CDR3 here is CASSPPGGVNYGYTF. For the CDR3, the DNA is TGTGCCAGCAGCCCGCCGGGGGGGGTTAACTATGGCTACACCTTC.

CDR3 coding DNA: TGTGCCAGCAGTCCGGGACACACGAACACCGGGGAGCTGTTTTTT. Amino acids: CASSPGHTNTGELFF. The V call is TRBV6-6, the J call TRBJ2-2, with a tentative D call TRBD1 (6 bases). This CDR3 has 15 amino acids. Trimming stripped 5 bases from V and 0 bases from J, with 10 bases between. CDR1 is MNHNY, CDR2 SVGAGI, per germline (reference sequence).

This rearrangement joins TRBV7-6 to TRBJ2-5; TRBD2 agrees at 7 bases. The germline V gene has CDR1 SGHVS and CDR2 FNYEAQ. This CDR3 has 15 amino acids. Trimming took 5 bases from V and 5 from J; bases not matched to a gene: 11. The CDR3 coding sequence is TGTGCCAGCAGCCTATTGGGGGGGAGAGGCGAGACCCAGTACTTC. It encodes CASSLLGGRGETQYF.

V gene TRBV5-1 combines with J gene TRBJ1-1; D may be TRBD1 (5 bases). The germline V and J ends were trimmed by 0 bases and 2 bases, with 8 bases remaining between them. From germline, CDR1 is SGHRS and CDR2 YFSETQ. The CDR3 length is 14 residues. The CDR3 loop is CASSLAGTNTEAFF. The CDR3 bases are TGCGCCAGCAGCTTGGCCGGGACTAACACTGAAGCTTTCTTT.

The V call is TRBV11-3, the J call TRBJ2-1, with TRBD1 matching over 8 bases. CDR1 is SGHNT, CDR2 YENEEA, per germline. Trimming removed 1 base from V and 3 bases from J; junction bases left unmatched: 5. The CDR3 extends over 16 amino acids. This CDR3 is CASSLAGQGYYNEQFF. CDR3 in DNA: TGTGCCAGCAGCTTAGCCGGACAGGGCTACTACAATGAGCAGTTCTTC. The full variable domain, its missing parts supplied by reference TRBV11-3 and TRBJ2-1, is EAGVVQSPRYKIIEKKQPVAFWCNPISGHNTLYWYLQNLGQGPELLIRYENEEAVDDSQLPKDRFSAERLKGVDSTLKIQPAELGDSAVYLCASSLAGQGYYNEQFFGPGTRLTVL.

The table lists this clone with a few counts. The chain combines TRBV25-1 with TRBJ1-1, with TRBD1 matching 9 bases. The CDR3 covers 14 residues. Per the germline V gene, CDR1 is MGHDK and CDR2 is SYGVNS. V was pared by 6 bases and J by 4 bases, with 6 bases of the junction left unmatched. The CDR3 nucleotides are TGTGCCAGCAGCCTACAGGGGGCGGCCACTGAAGCTTTCTTT. Its translation: CASSLQGAATEAFF.

This rearrangement joins TRBV27 to TRBJ2-7; 10 bases are a match to TRBD2. The V segment lost 8 bases and the J segment 3 bases; nucleotides outside the gene matches: 10. Germline V gene data show CDR1 as MNHEY and CDR2 as SMNVEV (reference sequence). The CDR3 contains 15 residues. The chain's CDR3 is CASHNLASGSYEQYF. CDR3 nucleotide sequence: TGTGCCAGCCATAATCTGGCTAGCGGGAGCTACGAGCAGTACTTC.

V usage is TRBV6-6 and J usage is TRBJ1-1; possible D gene TRBD1, 5 bases. V was cut by 3 bases and J by 4 bases, with 15 bases left in between. Germline CDR1 is MNHNY and CDR2 is SVGAGI (reference sequence). CDR3 length: 15 residues. For the CDR3, the DNA is TGTGCCAGCAGTTATCGGCAGGGCGGGGGCACTGAAGCTTTCTTT. Its protein is CASSYRQGGGTEAFF.

The rearrangement uses TRBV9 and TRBJ1-2; weak D call: TRBD1 (5 bases). Trimming removed 0 bases from V and 1 base from J, with 22 bases in between. This CDR3 spans 19 amino acids. Germline V CDR1 and CDR2: SGDLS, YYNGEE. The CDR3 region is CASSVAADSYQSRNYGYTF. The CDR3 DNA reads as TGTGCCAGCAGCGTAGCGGCAGACAGCTATCAGTCTCGTAACTATGGCTACACCTTC.

The chain employs TRBV19 and TRBJ2-5; TRBD2 matches at 10 bases. CDR3 length equals 17 residues. The V gene's germline CDR1 is LNHDA and CDR2 SQIVND (reference sequence). The V and J ends lost 1 base and 0 bases, in that order; junction bases with no gene match: 5. The CDR3 sequence is CASSIASGGADQETQYF. The CDR3, as DNA: TGTGCCAGTAGTATAGCCAGCGGGGGGGCCGACCAAGAGACCCAGTACTTC.